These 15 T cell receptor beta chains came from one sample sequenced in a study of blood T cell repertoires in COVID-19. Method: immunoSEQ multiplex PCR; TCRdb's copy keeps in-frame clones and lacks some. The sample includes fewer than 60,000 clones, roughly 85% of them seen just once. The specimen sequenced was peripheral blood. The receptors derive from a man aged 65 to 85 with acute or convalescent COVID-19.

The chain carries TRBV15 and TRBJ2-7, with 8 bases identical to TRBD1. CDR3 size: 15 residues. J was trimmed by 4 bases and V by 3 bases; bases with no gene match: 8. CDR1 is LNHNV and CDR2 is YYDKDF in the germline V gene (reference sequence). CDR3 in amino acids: CATSSVTGGRYEQYF. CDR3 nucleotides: TGTGCCACCAGCAGTGTAACAGGGGGGCGATACGAGCAGTACTTC.

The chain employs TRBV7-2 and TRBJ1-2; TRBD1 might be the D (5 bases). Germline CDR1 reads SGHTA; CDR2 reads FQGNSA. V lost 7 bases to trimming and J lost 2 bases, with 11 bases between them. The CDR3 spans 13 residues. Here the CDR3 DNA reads TGTGCCAGCAACCAACAGGAAAACTATGGCTACACCTTC. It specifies CASNQQENYGYTF.

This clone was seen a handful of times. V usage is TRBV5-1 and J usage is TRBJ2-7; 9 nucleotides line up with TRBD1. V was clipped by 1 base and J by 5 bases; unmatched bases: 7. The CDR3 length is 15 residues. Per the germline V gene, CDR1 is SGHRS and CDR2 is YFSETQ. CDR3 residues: CASSLLQGAPNEQYF. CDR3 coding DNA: TGCGCCAGCAGCTTGCTACAGGGGGCGCCCAACGAGCAGTACTTC. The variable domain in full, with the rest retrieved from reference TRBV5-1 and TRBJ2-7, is KAGVTQTPRYLIKTRGQQVTLSCSPISGHRSVSWYQQTPGQGLQFLFEYFSETQRNKGNFPGRFSGRQFSNSRSEMNVSTLELGDSALYLCASSLLQGAPNEQYFGPGTRLTVT.

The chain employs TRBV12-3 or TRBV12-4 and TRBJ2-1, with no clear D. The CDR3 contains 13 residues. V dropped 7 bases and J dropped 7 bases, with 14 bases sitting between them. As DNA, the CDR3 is TGTGCCAGCAAGGCAGTCACGGGTAATGAGCAGTTCTTC. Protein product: CASKAVTGNEQFF.

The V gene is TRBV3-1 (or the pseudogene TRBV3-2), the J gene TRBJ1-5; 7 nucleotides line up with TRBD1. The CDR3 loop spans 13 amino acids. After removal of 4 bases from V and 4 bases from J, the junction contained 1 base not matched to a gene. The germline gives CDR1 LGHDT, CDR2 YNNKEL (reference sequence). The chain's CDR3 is CASSRQGNQPQHF. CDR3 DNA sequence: TGTGCCAGCAGCCGACAGGGAAATCAGCCCCAGCATTTT.

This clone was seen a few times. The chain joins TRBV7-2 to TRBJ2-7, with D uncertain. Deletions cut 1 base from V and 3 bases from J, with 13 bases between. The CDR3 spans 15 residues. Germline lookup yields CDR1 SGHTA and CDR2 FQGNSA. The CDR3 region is CASSLGFESLYEQYF. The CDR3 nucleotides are TGTGCCAGCAGCTTAGGGTTCGAGTCTCTCTACGAGCAGTACTTC. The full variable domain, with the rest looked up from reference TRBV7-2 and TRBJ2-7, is GAGVSQSPSNKVTEKGKDVELRCDPISGHTALYWYRQSLGQGLEFLIYFQGNSAPDKSGLPSDRFSAERTGGSVSTLTIQRTQQEDSAVYLCASSLGFESLYEQYFGPGTRLTVT.

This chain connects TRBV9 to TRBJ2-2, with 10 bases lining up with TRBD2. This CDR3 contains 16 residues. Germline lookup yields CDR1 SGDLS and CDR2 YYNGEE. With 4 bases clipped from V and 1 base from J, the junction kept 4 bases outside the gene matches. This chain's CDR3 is CASSSRTSGNTGELFF. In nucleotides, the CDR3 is TGTGCCAGCAGCTCACGGACTAGCGGGAACACCGGGGAGCTGTTTTTT.

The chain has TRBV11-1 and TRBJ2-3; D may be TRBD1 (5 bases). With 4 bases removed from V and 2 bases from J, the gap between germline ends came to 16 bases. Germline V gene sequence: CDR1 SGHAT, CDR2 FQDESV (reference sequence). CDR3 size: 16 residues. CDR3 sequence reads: CASSSQSMDITDTQYF. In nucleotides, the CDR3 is TGTGCCAGCAGCTCCCAATCGATGGACATCACAGATACGCAGTATTTT.

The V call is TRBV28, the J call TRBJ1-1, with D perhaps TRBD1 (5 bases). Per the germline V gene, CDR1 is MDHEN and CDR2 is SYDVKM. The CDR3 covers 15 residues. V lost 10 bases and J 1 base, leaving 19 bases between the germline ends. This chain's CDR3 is CATQDGGRGNTEAFF. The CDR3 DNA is TGTGCCACCCAGGACGGGGGGAGGGGGAACACTGAAGCTTTCTTT.

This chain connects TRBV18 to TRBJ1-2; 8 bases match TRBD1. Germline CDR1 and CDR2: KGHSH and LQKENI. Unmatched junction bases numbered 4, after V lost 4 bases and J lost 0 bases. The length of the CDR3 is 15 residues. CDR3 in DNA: TGTGCCAGCTCACTACAGGGGGAAGCTAACTATGGCTACACCTTC. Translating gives CASSLQGEANYGYTF.

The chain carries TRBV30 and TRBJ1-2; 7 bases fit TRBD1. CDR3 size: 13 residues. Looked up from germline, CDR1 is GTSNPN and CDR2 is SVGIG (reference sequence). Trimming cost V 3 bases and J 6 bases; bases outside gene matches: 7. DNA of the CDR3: TGTGCCTGGAGCGGGCCAGGGGGAAATGGCTACACCTTC. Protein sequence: CAWSGPGGNGYTF.

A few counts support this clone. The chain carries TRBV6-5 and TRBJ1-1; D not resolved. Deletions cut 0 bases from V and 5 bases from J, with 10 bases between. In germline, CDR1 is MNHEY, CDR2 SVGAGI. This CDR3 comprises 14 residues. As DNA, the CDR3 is TGTGCCAGCAGTTACTCGAGGCGAGAAACTGAAGCTTTCTTT. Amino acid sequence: CASSYSRRETEAFF.

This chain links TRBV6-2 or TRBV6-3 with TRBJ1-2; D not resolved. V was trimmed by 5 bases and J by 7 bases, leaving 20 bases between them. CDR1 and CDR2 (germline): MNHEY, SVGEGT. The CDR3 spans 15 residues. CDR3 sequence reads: CASSAGRGALSGYTF. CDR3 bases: TGTGCCAGCAGTGCAGGACGGGGAGCTTTGAGTGGCTACACCTTC.

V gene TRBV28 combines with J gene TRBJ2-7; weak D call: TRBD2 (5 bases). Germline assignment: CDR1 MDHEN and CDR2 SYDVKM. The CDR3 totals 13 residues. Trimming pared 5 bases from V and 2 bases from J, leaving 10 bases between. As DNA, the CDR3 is TGTGCCAGCAGTACCGGACTGACCTACGAGCAGTACTTC. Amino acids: CASSTGLTYEQYF.

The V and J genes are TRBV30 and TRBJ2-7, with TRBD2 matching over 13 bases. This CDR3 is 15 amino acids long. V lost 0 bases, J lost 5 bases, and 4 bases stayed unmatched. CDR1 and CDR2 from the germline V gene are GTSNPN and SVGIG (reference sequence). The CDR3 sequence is CAWSVGTSGTDEQYF. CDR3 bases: TGTGCCTGGAGTGTCGGGACTAGCGGGACTGACGAGCAGTACTTC.